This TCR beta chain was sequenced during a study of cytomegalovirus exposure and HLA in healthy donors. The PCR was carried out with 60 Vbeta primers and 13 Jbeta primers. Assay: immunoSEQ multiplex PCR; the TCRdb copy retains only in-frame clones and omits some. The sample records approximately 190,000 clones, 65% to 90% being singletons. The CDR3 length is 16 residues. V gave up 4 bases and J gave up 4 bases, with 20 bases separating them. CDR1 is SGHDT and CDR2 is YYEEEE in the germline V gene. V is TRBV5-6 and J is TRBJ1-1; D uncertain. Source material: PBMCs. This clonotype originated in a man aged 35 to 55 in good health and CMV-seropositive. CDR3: CASSDNTRAGSTEAFF. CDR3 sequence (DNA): TGTGCCAGCAGCGATAATACAAGAGCGGGTAGCACTGAAGCTTTCTTT.